The clone carrying this TCR beta chain was observed many times. Its matching antigen is unknown. TCRdb fed the 5' RACE reads into MiXCR, producing one record per CDR3 protein. The sample contains approximately 9,000 distinct CDR3 sequences, approximately 4.5% of which appear only once. The sample belongs to a study of spatial heterogeneity in lung cancer. General observations from the study: Blood showed ubiquitous tumor TCRs more often at resection than at routine follow-up.

This CDR3 comprises 15 residues. Looked up from germline, CDR1 is MNHEY and CDR2 is SVGEGT. With 7 bases clipped from V and 3 bases from J, the junction kept 5 bases outside the gene matches. Noted time point: sample taken at primary tumor resection. No cells were sorted before sequencing. The whole RNA sequenced was extracted from tumor, nontumor lung or frozen PBMC. The source of this sequence is a male donor with early-stage non-small cell lung cancer. The chain carries TRBV6-2 or TRBV6-3 and TRBJ2-1, with TRBD2 matching 11 bases. The material was PBMCs, obtained at surgery. CDR3 sequence: CASIRTSGGYNEQFF. Written as DNA, the CDR3 is TGTGCCAGCATCAGAACTAGCGGGGGCTACAATGAGCAGTTCTTC.